Shown below are 31 T cell receptor beta chains from a single sample sequenced in a study of T cells in women clearing cervical HPV infection. Using immunoSEQ multiplex PCR, the repertoire was profiled, and TCRdb retains in-frame clones only, with some absent. The repertoire table contains roughly 37,000 clones. The material sequenced was blood buffy coat. The receptors were sampled from a woman between 18 and 70 years old with a cervical HPV16 infection that either progressed to CIN3+ or cleared (not recorded which).

In the case of this clone: With the read ending 3 residues before the CDR3 end, the germline J gene is used to fill in that end. The gene calls are TRBV19 and TRBJ2-1, with TRBD1 matching over 7 bases. Looked up from germline, CDR1 is LNHDA and CDR2 is SQIVND (reference sequence). V shed 5 bases, J shed 4 bases, and the junction held 5 bases outside the gene matches. CDR3 length equals 14 residues. The part of the CDR3 DNA that was read is TGTGCCAGTAGTGGACAACAGGGGTACAATGAG. Translation gives CASSGQQGYNE. The full-length CDR3 reads as CASSGQQGYNEQFF. The variable domain in full, with the rest retrieved from reference TRBV19 and TRBJ2-1, is DGGITQSPKYLFRKEGQNVTLSCEQNLNHDAMYWYRQDPGQGLRLIYYSQIVNDFQKGDIAEGYSVSREKKESFPLTVTSAQKNPTAFYLCASSGQQGYNEQFFGPGTRLTVL.

Note on this clone: The read ends 3 residues early relative to the CDR3; the germline J gene fills the gap. The chain employs TRBV7-8 and TRBJ2-6; D is unclear. CDR1 and CDR2 from the germline V gene are SGHVS and FQNEAQ. The V and J ends lost 4 bases and 2 bases respectively, with 6 bases between them. The CDR3 is 14 amino acids. CDR3 sequence: CASSSRTGANVLTF. CDR3 DNA (partial): TGTGCCAGCAGCTCGCGCACTGGGGCCAACGTC.

About this clone itself: The DNA ends 3 residues before the CDR3 does, and the rest of the CDR3 is filled in from the germline J gene. V gene TRBV12-5 combines with J gene TRBJ1-6; 7 bases are shared with TRBD1. V lost 6 bases, J lost 5 bases, and 7 bases stayed unmatched. Germline V gives CDR1 LGHNT, CDR2 FRNRAP. The CDR3 contains 15 residues. The DNA read from the CDR3 is TGTGCTAGTGGGCGAGAGACAGGGAATAATTCACCC. This sequence encodes CASGRETGNNSP. The entire CDR3 protein is CASGRETGNNSPLHF.

Notes on this clone: The read ends 3 residues before the CDR3 terminus; that terminus is restored from the germline J gene. V usage is TRBV4-1 and J usage is TRBJ2-7, with a tentative D call TRBD2 (5 bases). V gave up 2 bases and J gave up 2 bases, with 7 bases separating them. The CDR3 runs 13 residues. From germline, CDR1 is MGHRA and CDR2 YSYEKL. This chain's CDR3 is CASSQFGAYEQYF. The DNA read from the CDR3 is TGCGCCAGCAGCCAATTCGGGGCCTACGAG.

As regards this clone: The read is 3 residues too short to cover the CDR3 end, so that end is filled in from the germline J gene. The rearrangement links TRBV14 to TRBJ1-1, with 8 bases identical to TRBD1. CDR1 is SGHDN, CDR2 FVKESK, per germline. This CDR3 comprises 14 residues. V lost 4 bases and J lost 4; bases outside the gene matches: 5. Incomplete CDR3 DNA: TGTGCCAGCAGCCGCAAAACAGGGGGCACTGAA. Translation gives CASSRKTGGTE. The CDR3 in full is CASSRKTGGTEAFF. The full variable domain, its missing parts supplied by reference TRBV14 and TRBJ1-1, is EAGVTQFPSHSVIEKGQTVTLRCDPISGHDNLYWYRRVMGKEIKFLLHFVKESKQDESGMPNNRFLAERTGGTYSTLKVQPAELEDSGVYFCASSRKTGGTEAFFGQGTRLTVV.

Regarding this clone: The DNA ends 3 residues before the CDR3 does, and the rest of the CDR3 is filled in from the germline J gene. The rearrangement links TRBV18 to TRBJ1-4, with D possibly matching TRBD1 (6 bases). The length of the CDR3 is 14 residues. Germline-derived CDR1 and CDR2 are KGHSH and LQKENI. The CDR3: CASSPDRVNSPLFF. CDR3 DNA (partial): TGTGCCAGCTCACCGGACAGAGTTAATTCACCA.

With regard to this clone: The CDR3 end is not reached by the read, which stops 3 residues before it; the germline J gene fills it in. The chain combines TRBV6-2 or TRBV6-3 with TRBJ2-7; no definite D call. Deletions cut 7 bases from V and 6 bases from J, with 16 bases between. CDR3 length equals 13 residues. In germline, CDR1 is MNHEY, CDR2 SVGEGT. The CDR3 DNA, read in part, is TGTGCCAGCAATAGCAACGTCGGTGGCGAG. Translated, it gives CASNSNVGGE. The CDR3, in full, reads CASNSNVGGEQYF.

The CDR3 reads CASSAFPGLAGGYNDYTF. The CDR3 DNA, read in part, is TGTGCCAGCAGCGCCTTCCCCGGACTAGCGGGGGGGTACAATGAC. The chain links TRBV2 to TRBJ1-2; the D gene is possibly TRBD1 (5 bases). The read falls 3 residues short of the CDR3 end, and the missing part is taken from the germline J gene. This CDR3 is 18 amino acids long. CDR1 SNHLY and CDR2 FYNNEI come from the germline V gene.

The chain's CDR3 is CASSFGGSTDTQYF. The CDR3 bases that were read are TGTGCCAGCAGTTTCGGGGGAAGCACAGATACG. V is TRBV12-3 or TRBV12-4 and J is TRBJ2-3; TRBD2 is a possible D gene (6 bases). The read terminates 3 residues ahead of where the CDR3 ends, so the germline J gene completes it. The CDR3 length is 14 residues. Trimming removed 3 bases at V and 0 bases at J, with 7 bases between.

As to this clone: With the read ending 3 residues before the CDR3 end, the germline J gene is used to fill in that end. In the same sample, other DNA sequences code for this CDR3. This chain joins TRBV18 and TRBJ1-3; 7 bases map to TRBD1. CDR1 KGHSH and CDR2 LQKENI come from the germline V gene. This CDR3 has 18 amino acids. The ends lost 6 bases at V and 0 bases at J; junction bases unmatched: 14. Partial CDR3 DNA: TGTGCCAGCTCGCCGACTTTAGAGGGGGCACGCTCTGGAAACACC. Translating gives CASSPTLEGARSGNT. The CDR3 in its entirety is CASSPTLEGARSGNTIYF.

Concerning this clone itself: The read terminates 3 residues before the CDR3 end, so the remaining end is supplied by the germline J gene. The rearrangement links TRBV7-9 to TRBJ2-5, with 9 bases that match TRBD2. This CDR3 is 13 amino acids long. The germline V gene encodes CDR1 SEHNR and CDR2 FQNEAQ (reference sequence). Losses at the gene ends were 5 bases for V and 5 bases for J; bases not matched to a gene: 3. CDR3 DNA, as far as it was read: TGTGCCAGCAGCCTGACTAGCGGCGAGACC. It translates to CASSLTSGET. The full-length CDR3 reads as CASSLTSGETQYF.

For this clone: The read terminates 3 residues before the CDR3 end, so the remaining end is supplied by the germline J gene. The rearrangement uses TRBV19 and TRBJ1-1, with D possibly TRBD1 on 6 matching bases. The V gene's germline CDR1 is LNHDA and CDR2 SQIVND (reference sequence). This CDR3 spans 13 amino acids. With 5 bases removed from V and 5 bases from J, the gap between germline ends came to 12 bases. The DNA read from the CDR3 is TGTGCCAGTAGTCTCCAGGGGAATACTGAA. Encoded protein: CASSLQGNTE. From start to end, the CDR3 is CASSLQGNTEAFF. Full variable domain (outside the CDR3, taken from reference TRBV19 and TRBJ1-1): DGGITQSPKYLFRKEGQNVTLSCEQNLNHDAMYWYRQDPGQGLRLIYYSQIVNDFQKGDIAEGYSVSREKKESFPLTVTSAQKNPTAFYLCASSLQGNTEAFFGQGTRLTVV.

Comments on this clone: Read sequence stops 3 residues before the CDR3 end, and the germline J gene provides the missing end. The chain carries TRBV20-1 and TRBJ2-7; D may be TRBD2 (5 bases). V was cut by 0 bases and J by 2 bases, with 14 bases left in between. The length of the CDR3 is 15 residues. Germline V gives CDR1 DFQATT, CDR2 SNEGSKA (reference sequence). This CDR3 reads CSARDQTDSTYEQYF. The covered CDR3 bases are TGCAGTGCTAGAGATCAAACGGACTCAACCTACGAG.

As for this clone: The read comes to an end 3 residues before the CDR3 does, leaving the germline J gene to fill in the end. The genes are TRBV20-1 and TRBJ2-5; possibly TRBD1 for D (5 bases). CDR3 length: 11 amino acids. Germline values: CDR1 DFQATT, CDR2 SNEGSKA (reference sequence). The CDR3 bases that were read are TGCAGTGCTAGTCAACAGGCAACC. Its translation is CSASQQAT. The CDR3 in its entirety is CSASQQATQYF.

In regard to this clone: The CDR3 goes on 3 residues after the read ends, and that part is filled in from the germline J gene. This chain connects TRBV19 to TRBJ2-1; the match to TRBD2 covers 9 bases. CDR3 length: 22 residues. The germline CDR1 and CDR2 sequences are LNHDA and SQIVND (reference sequence). Unmatched junction bases numbered 23, after V lost 5 bases and J lost 0 bases. The sequenced CDR3 bases are TGTGCCAGTAGTCCGTACCTAACCACTAGCGGGTCTAGACGAAGCTCCTACAATGAG. Its translation is CASSPYLTTSGSRRSSYNE. The whole CDR3 protein reads CASSPYLTTSGSRRSSYNEQFF. Based on the CDR3 plus reference TRBV19 and TRBJ2-1, the full variable domain is DGGITQSPKYLFRKEGQNVTLSCEQNLNHDAMYWYRQDPGQGLRLIYYSQIVNDFQKGDIAEGYSVSREKKESFPLTVTSAQKNPTAFYLCASSPYLTTSGSRRSSYNEQFFGPGTRLTVL.

About this clone: The missing CDR3 end, 3 residues past where the read stops, is filled in from the germline J gene. This chain joins TRBV19 and TRBJ2-3; tentative D call: TRBD1 (6 bases). The CDR3 consists of 18 residues. Per germline, CDR1 LNHDA and CDR2 SQIVND (reference sequence). The CDR3 DNA, read in part, is TGTGCCAGTAGTAAAATTACAACCGGAACAGGGATGGGAGAGACG. Protein sequence: CASSKITTGTGMGET. The whole CDR3 is CASSKITTGTGMGETQYF.

Comment on this clone: The read gets to within 3 residues of the CDR3 end, and the germline J gene fills in the rest. V is TRBV11-2 and J is TRBJ1-3; tentatively, D is TRBD1 (6 bases). CDR3 length equals 13 residues. The V gene lost 6 bases and the J gene lost 2 bases, with 8 bases spanning the gap. Germline V gene lookup returns CDR1 SGHAT and CDR2 FQNNGV. Here the CDR3 reads CASRQGTGNTIYF. Incomplete CDR3 DNA: TGTGCCAGCAGACAGGGTACTGGAAACACC.

Comment on this clone: Read data end 3 residues before the CDR3 end; the end is taken from the germline J gene. The rearrangement joins TRBV5-1 to TRBJ2-7; 11 bases are a match to TRBD2. Losses at the gene ends were 3 bases for V and 3 bases for J; bases not matched to a gene: 8. CDR1 and CDR2 (germline): SGHRS, YFSETQ. The CDR3 is 16 residues long. CDR3 loop: CASSSGTSGFNYEQYF. The CDR3 DNA, read in part, is TGCGCCAGCAGCTCAGGGACTAGCGGCTTCAACTACGAG.

As concerns this clone: The read falls 3 residues short of the CDR3 end, and the missing part is taken from the germline J gene. Other DNA sequences from this sample encode an identical CDR3 as well. The chain recombines TRBV5-1 with TRBJ1-3; perhaps TRBD1 as D (5 bases). CDR1 is SGHRS, CDR2 YFSETQ, per germline. V was cut by 5 bases and J by 0 bases, with 12 bases left in between. The CDR3 covers 15 residues. CDR3 amino acids: CASSRGVNSGNTIYF. The part of the CDR3 DNA that was read is TGCGCCAGCAGTCGAGGGGTAAACTCTGGAAACACC.

About this clone: Read coverage stops 3 residues before the CDR3 terminus; the germline J gene supplies the remainder. The rearrangement uses TRBV5-6 and TRBJ1-5; 7 bases align to TRBD1. The CDR3 loop spans 14 amino acids. Unmatched junction bases numbered 3, after V lost 3 bases and J lost 3 bases. Per the germline V gene, CDR1 is SGHDT and CDR2 is YYEEEE. The CDR3: CASSSGQFNQPQHF. CDR3 bases read: TGTGCCAGCAGCTCGGGACAGTTCAATCAGCCC.

In the case of this clone: The read ends 3 residues before the CDR3 terminus; that terminus is restored from the germline J gene. V and J are TRBV2 and TRBJ2-2, with a possible D match to TRBD1 (5 bases). The CDR3 has 12 amino acids. Germline CDR1 and CDR2: SNHLY and FYNNEI. Deletions cut 8 bases from V and 7 bases from J, with 11 bases between. The chain's CDR3 is CASSRDGGELFF. Partial CDR3 DNA: TGTGCCAGCTCCAGGGATGGCGGGGAG.

A word on this clone: The read finishes 3 residues shy of the CDR3 end, and the germline J gene is used to complete it. The chain is built from TRBV30 and TRBJ2-5; 8 nucleotides line up with TRBD1. In germline, CDR1 is GTSNPN, CDR2 SVGIG (reference sequence). The CDR3 totals 13 residues. After removal of 4 bases from V and 4 bases from J, the junction contained 5 bases not matched to a gene. The CDR3 loop reads CAWTGGVRETQYF. The CDR3 DNA, read in part, is TGTGCCTGGACAGGGGGCGTCAGAGAGACC.

As regards this clone: From the germline J gene comes the end of the CDR3, since the read stops 3 residues before it. The V gene is TRBV5-1, the J gene TRBJ1-6; TRBD1 matches 9 bases. The V segment lost 1 base and the J segment 6 bases; nucleotides outside the gene matches: 2. Germline assignment: CDR1 SGHRS and CDR2 YFSETQ. The CDR3 has 15 residues. The CDR3 protein is CASSLRGQGNSPLHF. The sequenced part of the CDR3 DNA is TGCGCCAGCAGCTTGCGGGGACAGGGTAATTCACCC.

As for this clone: The read gets to within 3 residues of the CDR3 end, and the germline J gene fills in the rest. The chain combines TRBV6-2 or TRBV6-3 with TRBJ1-1; 8 nucleotides match TRBD1. Unmatched junction bases numbered 8, after V lost 6 bases and J lost 5 bases. Germline lookup yields CDR1 MNHEY and CDR2 SVGEGT. CDR3 length equals 14 residues. The CDR3 protein is CASSRGQVETEAFF. The covered CDR3 bases are TGTGCCAGCAGCAGGGGGCAGGTCGAAACTGAA.

With regard to this clone: The read terminates 3 residues before the CDR3 end, so the remaining end is supplied by the germline J gene. The genes are TRBV6-2 or TRBV6-3 and TRBJ2-7; 8 bases align to TRBD1. CDR1 and CDR2 from the germline V gene are MNHEY and SVGEGT. This CDR3 has 12 amino acids. J was trimmed by 6 bases and V by 6 bases; bases with no gene match: 4. CDR3 sequence: CASSPGTGEQYF. The DNA read from the CDR3 is TGTGCCAGCAGCCCCGGGACAGGCGAG.

Turning to this clone: The read ends 3 residues shy of where the CDR3 ends; the end is completed using the germline J gene. The chain links TRBV10-3 to TRBJ1-5; no reliable D call. Trimming removed 10 bases at V and 8 bases at J, with 15 bases between. Germline V gene data show CDR1 as ENHRY and CDR2 as SYGVKD. This CDR3 has 12 amino acids. CDR3 residues: CATRLEGEPQHF. Partial CDR3 DNA: TGTGCCACTAGACTGGAAGGTGAGCCC.

As regards this clone: The read ends 3 residues before the CDR3 terminus; that terminus is restored from the germline J gene. This chain connects TRBV30 to TRBJ2-6; 7 bases align to TRBD2. Germline lookup yields CDR1 GTSNPN and CDR2 SVGIG (reference sequence). The CDR3 is 14 amino acids. J gave up 1 base and V 3 bases, and 0 bases lay outside the gene matches. CDR3 amino acids: CAWRLASGANVLTF. The DNA read from the CDR3 is TGTGCCTGGAGACTAGCGTCTGGGGCCAACGTC.

About this clone: The sequenced fragment ends 3 residues before the CDR3 boundary, so the rest is inferred from the germline J gene. The chain has TRBV19 and TRBJ1-1; D is undetermined. Trimming removed 3 bases at V and 5 bases at J, with 13 bases between. Looked up from germline, CDR1 is LNHDA and CDR2 is SQIVND (reference sequence). The CDR3 has 14 residues. The part of the CDR3 DNA that was read is TGTGCCAGTAGTATGGGCGTCGGAAATACTGAA. It yields the protein CASSMGVGNTE. The complete CDR3 reads CASSMGVGNTEAFF.

Concerning this clone: The CDR3 goes on 3 residues after the read ends, and that part is filled in from the germline J gene. The rearrangement joins TRBV19 to TRBJ2-3; 9 positions match TRBD1. CDR1 is LNHDA, CDR2 SQIVND, per germline (reference sequence). The CDR3 runs to 15 residues. J lost 2 bases, V lost 3 bases, and 3 bases had no gene match. The part of the CDR3 DNA that was read is TGTGCCAGTAGTATGGGGACAGGGTACACAGATACG. Protein: CASSMGTGYTDT. The CDR3 reads in full as CASSMGTGYTDTQYF.

Concerning this clone itself: The read finishes 3 residues shy of the CDR3 end, and the germline J gene is used to complete it. The chain links TRBV6-2 or TRBV6-3 to TRBJ1-2; D is uncertain. CDR3 length: 17 residues. Germline CDR1 is MNHEY and CDR2 is SVGEGT. CDR3 DNA, as far as it was read: TGTGCCAGCTCCCCAGGACTAGCGGGAGGGCCGGGAGATACC. Amino acids: CASSPGLAGGPGDT. The entire CDR3 is CASSPGLAGGPGDTYTF.

The CDR3 sequence: CASSPQVTEAFF. The sequenced part of the CDR3 DNA is TGTGCCAGCAGCCCACAGGTGACTGAA. The chain is built from TRBV7-9 and TRBJ1-1; possible D gene TRBD1, 5 bases. The read terminates 3 residues ahead of where the CDR3 ends, so the germline J gene completes it. The length of the CDR3 is 12 residues. Trimming took off 5 bases at V and 5 bases at J, with 9 bases between the two ends. Germline assignment: CDR1 SEHNR and CDR2 FQNEAQ (reference sequence).